This TCR beta chain appears in the sequencing data of a study of blood T cell repertoires in COVID-19. For the study at large: The samples span acute and convalescent COVID-19 from the United States, Italy and Spain.

The CDR3 contains 16 residues. CDR1 LGHDT and CDR2 YNNKEL come from the germline V gene (reference sequence). Trimming removed 4 bases from V and 1 base from J; junction bases left unmatched: 2. Assay used: immunoSEQ multiplex PCR; TCRdb lists only in-frame clones, some missing. The sample includes some 140,000 clones, approximately 79% of them seen just once. The sequence derives from a man aged 55 to 69 with acute or convalescent COVID-19. V is TRBV3-1 (or the pseudogene TRBV3-2) and J is TRBJ2-3; 13 positions match TRBD2. The sequencing sample was made of peripheral blood. CDR3 coding DNA: TGTGCCAGCAGCCCAGGACTAGCGGGAGGCACAGATACGCAGTATTTT. Protein sequence: CASSPGLAGGTDTQYF.